The 21 T cell receptor beta chains presented below share a single source sample, sequenced in a study of blood T cells in healthy people across ages. It was with a sample-barcoded 5' primer and a J-beta primer mix that a second PCR of about 7 to 12 cycles was run. TCRdb used MiXCR to reprocess the 5' RACE reads, holding one entry per CDR3 protein. The sample consists of about 1.8 million distinct CDR3 sequences, roughly 50% of them appearing once. Sequencing was carried out using blood. These receptors originate from a woman aged 40 to 50 in good health.

The genes are TRBV7-2 and TRBJ2-7; 12 nucleotides match TRBD1. Per the germline V gene, CDR1 is SGHTA and CDR2 is FQGNSA. J gave up 7 bases and V 1 base, and 8 bases lay outside the gene matches. This CDR3 has 16 amino acids. CDR3 in amino acids: CASSLVGQGAKNEQYF. CDR3 nucleotides: TGTGCCAGCAGCTTAGTGGGACAGGGGGCGAAAAATGAGCAGTACTTC.

This clonotype was observed at least ten times. The chain's CDR3 is CSAAYGQRPYEQYF. Written as DNA, the CDR3 is TGCAGTGCTGCCTACGGACAGAGACCCTACGAGCAGTACTTC. V and J are TRBV20-1 and TRBJ2-7; possible D gene TRBD1, 6 bases. V lost 5 bases and J 2 bases, leaving 16 bases between the germline ends. The germline CDR1 and CDR2 sequences are DFQATT and SNEGSKA (reference sequence). The CDR3 has 14 amino acids.

The chain links TRBV29-1 to TRBJ1-2, with D possibly being TRBD1 (6 bases). Trimming pared 1 base from V and 1 base from J, leaving 10 bases between. Germline V gene lookup returns CDR1 SQVTM and CDR2 ANQGSEA. The CDR3 is made up of 14 amino acids. The chain's CDR3 is CSVEVGRGNYGYTF. In DNA form, the CDR3 reads TGCAGCGTTGAAGTTGGCAGGGGTAACTATGGCTACACCTTC.

V gene TRBV5-1 combines with J gene TRBJ2-7, with 12 bases identical to TRBD1. This CDR3 spans 16 amino acids. Looked up from germline, CDR1 is SGHRS and CDR2 is YFSETQ. The trim removed 4 bases at V and 5 bases at J, leaving 10 bases unmatched. The CDR3 DNA reads TGCGCCAGCAGCCGCACGGGACAGGGGGCAAGAGACGAGCAGTACTTC. Its translation: CASSRTGQGARDEQYF.

This clonotype was picked up a small number of times. This chain links TRBV11-2 with TRBJ2-4; a possible D gene is TRBD1 (6 bases). TRBJ2-7 matches the DNA end more closely, so the J call is doubtful. This CDR3 region has 13 residues. Germline CDR1 is SGHAT and CDR2 is FQNNGV. The CDR3 sequence is CASSLFRGNEQYF. The DNA of the CDR3 is TGTGCCAGCAGCTTATTTAGGGGGAACGAGCAGTACTTC.

The chain combines TRBV5-1 with TRBJ2-7; 15 bases align to TRBD2. Trimming at V came to 3 bases and at J to 4 bases, leaving 2 bases not matched to a gene. The CDR3 loop spans 15 amino acids. The germline CDR1 and CDR2 sequences are SGHRS and YFSETQ. The CDR3 reads CASSWTSGGVYEQYF. The CDR3 coding sequence is TGCGCCAGCAGCTGGACTAGCGGGGGGGTGTACGAGCAGTACTTC.

This clonotype was seen only a few times. The J gene is TRBJ1-6, the V gene TRBV4-1; 11 positions agree with TRBD1. CDR3 length equals 17 residues. CDR1 and CDR2 (germline): MGHRA, YSYEKL. V lost 1 base and J lost 9; bases outside the gene matches: 8. CDR3 sequence reads: CASSQAFGTGGSSPLHF. CDR3 DNA: TGCGCCAGCAGCCAAGCTTTTGGGACAGGGGGGAGTTCACCCCTCCACTTT.

This clonotype has just a few counts. The chain uses TRBV5-1 and TRBJ1-2; D gene ambiguous. CDR1 is SGHRS, CDR2 YFSETQ, per germline. V was shortened by 3 bases and J by 5 bases, with 20 bases between the two germline ends. The CDR3 totals 16 residues. Here the CDR3 DNA reads TGCGCCAGCAGCTCAGACGCCGTAACCGAGCGTTATGGCTACACCTTC. Amino acids: CASSSDAVTERYGYTF.

The chain is built from TRBV6-5 and TRBJ1-5, with 7 bases aligning to TRBD1. Germline loops: CDR1 MNHEY, CDR2 SVGAGI. This CDR3 region has 16 residues. The junction had 8 bases not matched to a gene; V was cut back by 6 bases and J by 0 bases. The DNA for the CDR3 is TGTGCCAGCAGCCAACAGGGGCCCTATAGCAATCAGCCCCAGCATTTT. Protein sequence: CASSQQGPYSNQPQHF.

The rearrangement links TRBV20-1 to TRBJ2-1; D call uncertain. The CDR3 length is 14 residues. Trimming left V 4 bases short and J 0 bases short, with 10 bases between. Germline loops: CDR1 DFQATT, CDR2 SNEGSKA (reference sequence). The CDR3 DNA reads TGCAGTGCTATGCGCGGTAGCTCCTACAATGAGCAGTTCTTC. This codes for CSAMRGSSYNEQFF.

The chain carries TRBV10-3 and TRBJ2-3; 8 bases fit TRBD2. The CDR3 consists of 15 residues. J gave up 0 bases and V 10 bases, and 9 bases lay outside the gene matches. The germline V gene has CDR1 ENHRY and CDR2 SYGVKD. The CDR3 region has the DNA TGTGCCACCCGCAAGACTAGCGAGAGCACAGATACGCAGTATTTT. Translation gives CATRKTSESTDTQYF.

The chain has TRBV13 and TRBJ2-1; D unresolved. The CDR3 extends over 11 amino acids. The V end lost 4 bases, the J end lost 9 bases, and 7 bases lay between the germline ends. Looked up from germline, CDR1 is PRHDT and CDR2 is FYEKMQ (reference sequence). CDR3 sequence: CASSSRLEQFF. The CDR3 bases are TGTGCCAGCAGCTCCAGGCTTGAGCAGTTCTTC.

This sequence joins TRBV11-1 and TRBJ2-3; D is possibly TRBD1 or TRBD2 (5 bases each). Trimming stripped 3 bases from V and 1 base from J, with 17 bases between. There are 17 residues in the CDR3. Germline lookup yields CDR1 SGHAT and CDR2 FQDESV (reference sequence). The CDR3 spells CASSFRRGVGGTDTQYF. The CDR3 DNA is TGTGCCAGCAGCTTCCGGCGAGGGGTCGGTGGCACAGATACGCAGTATTTT.

Of note for this clonotype: A read error is possible here, since a much larger clone lies one base away. The V and J genes are TRBV4-3 and TRBJ2-6; 10 positions match TRBD1. Per germline, CDR1 LGHNA and CDR2 YSLEER. With 1 base clipped from V and 3 bases from J, the junction kept 6 bases outside the gene matches. This CDR3 spans 18 amino acids. The CDR3: CASSQAGQGLLGANVLTF. CDR3 nucleotide sequence: TGCGCCAGCAGCCAAGCGGGACAGGGGTTACTTGGGGCCAACGTCCTGACTTTC.

V and J are TRBV5-5 and TRBJ2-5; maybe TRBD2 (6 bases). CDR3 size: 14 residues. Trimming left V 4 bases short and J 5 bases short, with 15 bases between. Germline V gives CDR1 SGHKS, CDR2 YYEKEE (reference sequence). The CDR3 region is CASSPGGIGETQYF. CDR3 nucleotides: TGTGCCAGCAGCCCTGGAGGGATAGGGGAGACCCAGTACTTC.

This clonotype was observed a few times. V is TRBV4-1 and J is TRBJ2-1; 9 bases are shared with TRBD2. This CDR3 comprises 17 residues. CDR1 and CDR2 (germline): MGHRA, YSYEKL. V lost 4 bases and J lost 0; bases outside the gene matches: 7. CDR3 protein: CASSLQLTSGSYNEQFF. DNA of the CDR3: TGCGCCAGCAGCCTCCAATTGACTAGCGGCTCCTACAATGAGCAGTTCTTC.

This clonotype occurred a few times. This chain uses TRBV4-2 with TRBJ2-1; possible D gene TRBD1, 6 bases. The germline V gene has CDR1 LGHNA and CDR2 YNFKEQ. This CDR3 contains 15 residues. The V end was cut by 1 base, the J end by 8 bases, with 15 bases between. The CDR3 coding sequence is TGTGCCAGCAGCCAAGCGACAGGTGTGGGGGATGAGCAGTTCTTC. Translating gives CASSQATGVGDEQFF.

The chain recombines TRBV12-3 or TRBV12-4 with TRBJ1-2; 7 nucleotides line up with TRBD1. V dropped 6 bases and J dropped 2; count of bases not matched to a gene: 15. CDR3 size: 17 residues. CDR3 DNA sequence: TGTGCCAGCAGCTTCCGGTTACAGGGGAACGGAAACTATGGCTACACCTTC. Its translation: CASSFRLQGNGNYGYTF.

Only one count was recorded for this clonotype. V usage is TRBV28 and J usage is TRBJ1-2; 7 bases match TRBD1. V lost 10 bases to trimming and J lost 4 bases; unmatched junction nucleotides: 12. This CDR3 comprises 14 residues. CDR1 and CDR2 from the germline V gene are MDHEN and SYDVKM. CDR3 nucleotides: TGTGCCAACAGCAGTCCGGGACAGCTCTATGGCTACACCTTC. This translates into CANSSPGQLYGYTF.

V gene TRBV6-5 combines with J gene TRBJ1-6; maybe TRBD1 (5 bases). CDR1 and CDR2 from the germline V gene are MNHEY and SVGAGI. With 6 bases removed from V and 7 bases from J, the gap between germline ends came to 13 bases. The CDR3 is made up of 14 amino acids. CDR3 sequence reads: CASRGEAGNSPLHF. The CDR3 nucleotides are TGTGCCAGCAGAGGGGAGGCAGGGAATTCACCCCTCCACTTT.

The rearrangement uses TRBV5-1 and TRBJ2-7; 7 bases are shared with TRBD1. This CDR3 comprises 16 residues. Germline trimming cut 6 bases from V and 7 bases from J; bases unmatched to any gene: 19. Germline V CDR1 and CDR2: SGHRS, YFSETQ. CDR3 protein: CASNSGGQRRANEQYF. The CDR3 coding sequence is TGCGCCAGCAATAGTGGGGGACAGAGGCGGGCCAATGAGCAGTACTTC.